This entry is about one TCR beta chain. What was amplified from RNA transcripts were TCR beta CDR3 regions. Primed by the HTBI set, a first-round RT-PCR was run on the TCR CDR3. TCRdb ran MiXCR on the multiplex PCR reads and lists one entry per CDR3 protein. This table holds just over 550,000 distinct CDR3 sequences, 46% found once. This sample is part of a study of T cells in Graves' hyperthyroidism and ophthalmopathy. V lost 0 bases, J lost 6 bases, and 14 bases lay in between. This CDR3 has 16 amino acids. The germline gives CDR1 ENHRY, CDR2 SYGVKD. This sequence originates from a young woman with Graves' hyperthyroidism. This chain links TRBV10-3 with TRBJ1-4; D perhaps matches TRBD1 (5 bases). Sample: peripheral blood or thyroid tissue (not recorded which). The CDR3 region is CAISESEGSRDEKLFF. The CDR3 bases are TGTGCCATCAGTGAGTCGGAGGGGAGTCGGGATGAAAAACTGTTTTTT.